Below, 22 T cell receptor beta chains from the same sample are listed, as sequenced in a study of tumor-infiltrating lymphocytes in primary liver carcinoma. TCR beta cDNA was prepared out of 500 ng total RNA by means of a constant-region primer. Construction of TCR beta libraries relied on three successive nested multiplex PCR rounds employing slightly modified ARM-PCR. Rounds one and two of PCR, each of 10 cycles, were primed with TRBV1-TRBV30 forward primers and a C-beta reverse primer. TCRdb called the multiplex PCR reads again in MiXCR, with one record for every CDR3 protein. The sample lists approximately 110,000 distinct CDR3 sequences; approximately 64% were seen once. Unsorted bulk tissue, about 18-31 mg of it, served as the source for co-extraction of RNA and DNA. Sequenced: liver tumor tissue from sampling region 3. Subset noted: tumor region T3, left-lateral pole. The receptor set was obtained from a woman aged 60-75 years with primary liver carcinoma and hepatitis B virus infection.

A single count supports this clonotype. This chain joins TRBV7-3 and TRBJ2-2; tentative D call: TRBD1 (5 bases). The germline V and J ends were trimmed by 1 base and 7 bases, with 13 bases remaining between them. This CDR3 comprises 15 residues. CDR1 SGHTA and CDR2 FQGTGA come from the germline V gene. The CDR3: CASSLSPGSGGELFF. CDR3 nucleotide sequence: TGTGCCAGCAGCTTAAGTCCAGGGTCGGGCGGGGAGCTGTTTTTT.

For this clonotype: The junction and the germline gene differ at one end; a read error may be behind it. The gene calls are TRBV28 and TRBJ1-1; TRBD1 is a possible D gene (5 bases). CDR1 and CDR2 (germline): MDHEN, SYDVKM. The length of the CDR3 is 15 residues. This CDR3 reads CASSPHQGGNIEAFF. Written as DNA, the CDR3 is TGTGCCAGCAGTCCACACCAGGGCGGGAACATTGAAGCTTTCTTT.

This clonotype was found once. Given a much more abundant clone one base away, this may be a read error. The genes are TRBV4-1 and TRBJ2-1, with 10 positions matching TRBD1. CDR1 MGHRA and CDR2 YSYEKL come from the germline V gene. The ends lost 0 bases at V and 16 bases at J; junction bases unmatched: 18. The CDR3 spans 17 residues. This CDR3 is CASSQDGTGAPYNVHFF. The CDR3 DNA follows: TGCGCCAGCAGCCAAGATGGGACAGGGGCTCCCTACAATGTGCACTTCTTC.

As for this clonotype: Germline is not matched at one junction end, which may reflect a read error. CDR3 coding DNA: TGTGCCAGCAGACCCTGGGGACGGGGGGCGCGAGGGATGAACTGTGGCTACACCTTC. Translated: CASRPWGRGARGMNCGYTF. This chain joins TRBV6-5 and TRBJ1-2, with a weak D call TRBD1 (6 bases). The CDR3 has 19 residues. From germline, CDR1 is MNHEY and CDR2 SVGAGI.

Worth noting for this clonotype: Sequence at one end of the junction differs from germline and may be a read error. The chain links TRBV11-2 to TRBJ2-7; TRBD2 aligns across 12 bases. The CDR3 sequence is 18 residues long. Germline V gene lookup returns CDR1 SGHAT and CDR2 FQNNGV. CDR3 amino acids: CASILRRTSGEKAYEQYF. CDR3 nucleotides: TGTGCCAGCATCCTCCGTAGGACTAGCGGGGAGAAGGCCTACGAACAGTACTTC.

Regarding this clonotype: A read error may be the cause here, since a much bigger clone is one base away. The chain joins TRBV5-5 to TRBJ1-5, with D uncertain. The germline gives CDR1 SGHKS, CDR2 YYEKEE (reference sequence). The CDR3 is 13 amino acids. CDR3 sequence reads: CASNLQGNQPQHF. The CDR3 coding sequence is TGTGCCAGCAACTTGCAGGGCAATCAGCCCCAGCATTTT. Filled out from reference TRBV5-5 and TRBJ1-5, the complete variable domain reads DAGVTQSPTHLIKTRGQQVTLRCSPISGHKSVSWYQQVLGQGPQFIFQYYEKEERGRGNFPDRFSARQFPNYSSELNVNALLLGDSALYLCASNLQGNQPQHFGDGTRLSIL.

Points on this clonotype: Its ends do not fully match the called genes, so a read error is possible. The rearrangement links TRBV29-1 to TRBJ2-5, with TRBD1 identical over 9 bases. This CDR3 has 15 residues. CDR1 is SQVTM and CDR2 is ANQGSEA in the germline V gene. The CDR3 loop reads CSIEGGTGQQETRYF. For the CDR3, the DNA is TGCAGCATTGAAGGGGGGACAGGGCAACAAGAGACCCGGTACTTC.

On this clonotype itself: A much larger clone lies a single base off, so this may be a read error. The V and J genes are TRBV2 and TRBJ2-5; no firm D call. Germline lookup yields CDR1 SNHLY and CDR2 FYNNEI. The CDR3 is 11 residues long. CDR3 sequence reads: CANSVGETQYF. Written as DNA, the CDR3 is TGTGCCAACAGTGTGGGGGAGACCCAGTACTTC.

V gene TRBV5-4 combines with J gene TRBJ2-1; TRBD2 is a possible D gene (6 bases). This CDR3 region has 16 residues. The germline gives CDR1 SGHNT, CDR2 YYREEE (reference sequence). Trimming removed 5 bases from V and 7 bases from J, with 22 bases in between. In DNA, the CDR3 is TGTGCCAGCAGTGTTGGCGCGGGAAGGGCGCAAAATGAGCAGTTCTTC. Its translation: CASSVGAGRAQNEQFF.

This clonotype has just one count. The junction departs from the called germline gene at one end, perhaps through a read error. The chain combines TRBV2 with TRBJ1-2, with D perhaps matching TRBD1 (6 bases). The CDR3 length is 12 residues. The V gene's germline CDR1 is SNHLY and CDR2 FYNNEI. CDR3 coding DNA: TGTGCCAGCAAGGGAGCAGGGGACGGCTGCACCTTC. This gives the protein CASKGAGDGCTF.

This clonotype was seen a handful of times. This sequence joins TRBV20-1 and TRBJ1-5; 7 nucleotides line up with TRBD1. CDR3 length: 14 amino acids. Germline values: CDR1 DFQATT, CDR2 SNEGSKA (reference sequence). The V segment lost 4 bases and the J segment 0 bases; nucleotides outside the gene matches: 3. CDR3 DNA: TGCAGTGCTAAAGACAGGGTTAGCAATCAGCCCCAGCATTTT. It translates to CSAKDRVSNQPQHF.

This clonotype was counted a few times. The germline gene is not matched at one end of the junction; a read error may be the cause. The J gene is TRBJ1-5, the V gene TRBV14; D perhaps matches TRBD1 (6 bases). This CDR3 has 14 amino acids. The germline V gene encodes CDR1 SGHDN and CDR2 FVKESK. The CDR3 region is CASSQASTGQPQHF. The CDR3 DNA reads TGTGCCAGCAGCCAAGCGAGTACCGGACAGCCTCAGCATTTT.

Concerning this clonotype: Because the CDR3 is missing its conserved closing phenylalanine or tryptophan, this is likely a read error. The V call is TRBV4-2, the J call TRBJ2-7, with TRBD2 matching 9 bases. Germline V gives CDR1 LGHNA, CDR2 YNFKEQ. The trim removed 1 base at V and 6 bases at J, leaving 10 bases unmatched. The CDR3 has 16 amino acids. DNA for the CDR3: TGTGCCAGCAGCCAAGGGACTAGCGAGAGAGGGAGCGAGCAGTACTTA. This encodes CASSQGTSERGSEQYL.

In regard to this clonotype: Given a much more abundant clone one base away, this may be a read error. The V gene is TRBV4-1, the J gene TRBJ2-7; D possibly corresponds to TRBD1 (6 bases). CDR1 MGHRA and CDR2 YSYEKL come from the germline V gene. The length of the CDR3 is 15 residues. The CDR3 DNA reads TGCGCCAGCAGCCAAGCAACAGGGAGACAATACGAGGAGTACTTC. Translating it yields CASSQATGRQYEEYF.

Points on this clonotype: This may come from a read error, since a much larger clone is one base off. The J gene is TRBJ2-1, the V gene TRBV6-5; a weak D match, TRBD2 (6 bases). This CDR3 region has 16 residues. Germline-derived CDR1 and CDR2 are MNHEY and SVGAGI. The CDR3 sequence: CVSSSAGLSSNNEQFF. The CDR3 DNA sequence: TGTGTCAGCAGTTCTGCGGGGCTTAGCTCCAACAATGAGCAGTTCTTC.

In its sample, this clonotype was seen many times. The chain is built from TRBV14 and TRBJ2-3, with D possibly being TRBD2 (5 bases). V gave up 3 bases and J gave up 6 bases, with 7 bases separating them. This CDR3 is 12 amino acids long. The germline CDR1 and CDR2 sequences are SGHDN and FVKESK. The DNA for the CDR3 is TGTGCCAGCAGCCAGCCGGGGGATACGCAGTATTTT. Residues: CASSQPGDTQYF.

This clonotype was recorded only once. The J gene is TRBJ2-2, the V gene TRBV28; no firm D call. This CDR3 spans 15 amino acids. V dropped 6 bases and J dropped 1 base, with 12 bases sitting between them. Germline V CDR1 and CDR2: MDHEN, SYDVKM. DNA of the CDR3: TGTGCCAGCAGGCCCTACAGACAGAACACCGGGGAGCTGTTTTTT. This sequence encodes CASRPYRQNTGELFF.

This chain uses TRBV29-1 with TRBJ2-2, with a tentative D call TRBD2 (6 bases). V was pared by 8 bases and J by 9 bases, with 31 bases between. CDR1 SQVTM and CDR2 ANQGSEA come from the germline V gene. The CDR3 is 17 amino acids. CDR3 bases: TGCAGCATTGGGGCAGACGGTAGCGGAAGGGATCACTGGGAGCTGTTTTTT. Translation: CSIGADGSGRDHWELFF.

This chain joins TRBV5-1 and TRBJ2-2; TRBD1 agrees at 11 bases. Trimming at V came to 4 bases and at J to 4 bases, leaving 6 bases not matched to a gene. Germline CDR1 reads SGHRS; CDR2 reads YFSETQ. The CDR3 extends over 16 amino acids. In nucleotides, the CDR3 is TGCGCCAGCAGCGGAACCGGGACAGGGGGCACCGGGGAGCTGTTTTTT. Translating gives CASSGTGTGGTGELFF.

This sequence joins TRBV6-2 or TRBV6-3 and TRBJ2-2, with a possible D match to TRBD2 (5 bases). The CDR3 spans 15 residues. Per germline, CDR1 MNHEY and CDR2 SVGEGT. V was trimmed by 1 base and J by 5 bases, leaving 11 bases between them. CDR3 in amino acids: CASSYLKGGTGELFF. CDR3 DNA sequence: TGTGCCAGCAGTTACTTGAAAGGCGGGACCGGGGAGCTGTTTTTT.

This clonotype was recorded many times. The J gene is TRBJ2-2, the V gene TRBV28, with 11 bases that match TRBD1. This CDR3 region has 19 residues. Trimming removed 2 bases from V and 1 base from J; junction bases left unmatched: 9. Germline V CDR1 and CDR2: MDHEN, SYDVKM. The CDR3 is CASSLRLRDRGGNTGELFF. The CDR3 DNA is TGTGCCAGCAGTTTACGTCTGCGGGACAGGGGGGGGAACACCGGGGAGCTGTTTTTT.

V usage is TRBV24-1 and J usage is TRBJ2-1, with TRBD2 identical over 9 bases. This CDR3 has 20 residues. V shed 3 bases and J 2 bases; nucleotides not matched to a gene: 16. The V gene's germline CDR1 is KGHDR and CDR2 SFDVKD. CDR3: CATSDPSLGGRAGTYNEQFF. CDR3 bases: TGTGCCACCAGTGATCCCTCGTTAGGCGGGAGGGCCGGGACCTACAATGAGCAGTTCTTC.